This TCR beta chain was found in a study of Graves' ophthalmopathy and Graves' hyperthyroidism (dated by TCRdb to 2016 to 2019). About the full investigation: Peripheral blood samples were taken at the time of initial diagnosis, before any treatment was given. T-cell repertoires of thyroid tissue and blood were compared in over 5 hyperthyroidism patients. The study used signatures of the TCR beta repertoire to tell Graves' ophthalmopathy apart from Graves' hyperthyroidism and to predict which patients would progress to ophthalmopathy. Once sampling was done, hyperthyroidism patients were given methimazole at a starting dose of 30 mg daily, while ophthalmopathy patients were given high-dose intravenous methylprednisolone. To explore V-J signatures that separate ophthalmopathy from hyperthyroidism, a discovery set of about 96 patients was enrolled, consisting of under 50 with ophthalmopathy and around 57 with stable hyperthyroidism. For independent validation, a separate cohort was made up of approximately 18 hyperthyroidism patients plus 17 patients who later progressed from hyperthyroidism to ophthalmopathy. In total, over 130 blood samples were TCR-sequenced: approximately 42 ophthalmopathy, some 72 hyperthyroidism and roughly 17 hyperthyroidism-to-ophthalmopathy patients. Here is what the overall study found, with its caveats: In cross-validation, the 13-signature model distinguished ophthalmopathy from stable hyperthyroidism with approximately 88% sensitivity and about 81% specificity, and in the test set the corresponding values were roughly 80% and 76%. Most expanded thyroid clonotypes with frequency above 0.001 were also detected in blood, suggesting blood repertoires may reflect the thyroid immune response. Sample size was not predetermined statistically, and investigators were not blinded to group allocation. In validation, the model predicted ophthalmopathy progression with more than 70% sensitivity and around 72% specificity; roughly 12 predicted patients were CT-confirmed with GO in a median of approximately 6.2 months.

For repertoire sequencing, the TCR beta CDR3 regions were amplified from RNA transcripts. The first round of RT-PCR was done with HTBI primers and the Qiagen OneStep RT-PCR kit, and was followed by a second round of multiplex PCR, then size selection and purification. The libraries underwent paired-end sequencing with 100 bp reads on an Illumina HiSeq2000. In the original analysis: Reads were processed with SOAPnuke, discarding reads with adapters, uncalled bases, mean Phred below 15, or no exact constant-primer or identifier match. High-quality paired reads were merged with COPE v1.2.5. Each unique nucleotide sequence was treated as a clonotype, and MiTCR v1.1 was used to align the clonotypes to the IMGT TRB V, D and J references. Analysis was restricted to V-J combinations with a frequency above 0.0001, which covered about 99% of repertoires. For each V-J combination, a TCR clonal expansion and chaos score was defined as F50 clonal expansion divided by the chaos observed in the TCRdist matrix. Welch's t-statistics and random forest were used to narrow the features down to 13 V-J combinations, which were then fed into a naive Bayes classifier. The Morisita-Horn index was used to measure how similar the thyroid and blood repertoires were. TCRdb took the public reads, trimmed them with fastp at Q25, ran MiXCR for clone calling and kept in-frame beta chains. Rows are unified per CDR3 protein, each entry keeping the most common DNA and genes. The V and J calls and clone size come from TCRdb's table, not from the authors' own analysis. This sample gives roughly 350,000 distinct CDR3 sequences in total; 15% to 20% of them show up just once. 2% to 3% of the sample is in the top ten clones.

Hyperthyroidism was considered stable if no progression to ophthalmopathy occurred within 18 months of follow-up. Hyperthyroidism patients were newly diagnosed, with disease duration under 2 months, and aged 18 to 65 years. Anyone with other autoimmune diseases, uncontrolled infections, pregnancy or lactation was excluded from the study. Diagnosis relied on clinical symptoms, serum thyroxine, TRAb, thyroid ultrasound and orbital computed tomography. PBMCs were isolated from about 10 ml of fresh peripheral blood by Ficoll-Paque density gradient centrifugation. Total RNA was extracted using Trizol reagent, and RNA quality was checked on an Agilent 2100 Bioanalyzer. The CDR3 covers 17 residues, taking in both the cysteine and the phenylalanine. Only the CDR3 region is kept as DNA, spanning 51 bases read in frame from base 1. The germline V gene supplies CDR1 SGHAT and CDR2 FQNNGV. Of note for this clonotype: What antigen it recognizes has not been identified. A much larger clone lies one base from this, so it may be a read error.

Sequenced sample: peripheral blood. The clonotype originates from an adult woman with stable Graves' hyperthyroidism. Recombination joined TRBV11-2 with TRBJ2-3; TRBD2 matches 7 bases in the middle. CDR3 sequence: CASSFREASGSTDAQYF. The DNA reads TGTGCCAGCAGCTTTCGGGAGGCTAGCGGAAGCACAGATGCGCAGTATTTT.